This T cell receptor (beta chain) was sequenced during a study of tumor-infiltrating lymphocytes in localized non-small cell lung cancer. Study-wide background: Patients included smokers and never-smokers with various histologies, some sampled after neoadjuvant chemotherapy. Tumor tissue and non-adjacent uninvolved lung came from each patient. Study-wide results and caveats: Higher tumor T cell infiltration than in uninvolved lung was supported by TCRbeta sequencing.

The CDR3 has 16 amino acids. The germline V and J ends were trimmed by 1 base and 4 bases, with 17 bases remaining between them. Germline CDR1 is SGHVS and CDR2 is FNYEAQ. To note about this clone: Its antigen remains unidentified.

Assay used: immunoSEQ multiplex PCR; TCRdb lists only in-frame clones, some missing. Counted here are more than 9,000 clones, about 60% occurring once; the ten biggest clones make up about a tenth. The chain links TRBV7-6 to TRBJ2-7; D not certain. The source is a human donor with non-small cell lung cancer. Sequenced: uninvolved lung tissue not adjacent to the tumor. This chain's CDR3 is CASSLDSLGGAYEQYF. CDR3 in DNA: TGTGCCAGCAGCTTAGATAGCCTGGGTGGTGCGTACGAGCAGTACTTC.